This T cell receptor beta chain comes out of a study of post-analysis software for immune sequencing data. As for the study in general: Relapsing-remitting, secondary progressive and progressive-relapsing forms made up the multiple sclerosis disease courses. Study-wide points: Patients carried four or five TRBV segments more frequently than controls did, and TRBV5-6, TRBV5-1 and TRBV20-1 were among them.

The CDR3 runs 16 residues. V lost 6 bases to trimming and J lost 2 bases; unmatched junction nucleotides: 8. Germline values: CDR1 SQVTM, CDR2 ANQGSEA. Note on this clonotype: The target antigen is unknown.

Unique molecular identifiers were carried by the TCR beta cDNA libraries. One entry per CDR3 protein results from TCRdb running MiXCR on the PCR reads. The table has about 810,000 distinct CDR3 sequences, 53% seen once. The V call is TRBV29-1, the J call TRBJ1-5, with 12 bases aligning to TRBD1. Material: blood. The sequence was obtained from a girl aged 10 to 17 with multiple sclerosis. CDR3 protein: CSVRGTGGFGNQPQHF. The CDR3 DNA reads TGCAGCGTGCGCGGGACAGGGGGCTTTGGCAATCAGCCCCAGCATTTT. The full variable domain, in which reference TRBV29-1 and TRBJ1-5 provide the parts outside the CDR3, is SAVISQKPSRDICQRGTSLTIQCQVDSQVTMMFWYRQQPGQSLTLIATANQGSEATYESGFVIDKFPISRPNLTFSTLTVSNMSPEDSSIYLCSVRGTGGFGNQPQHFGDGTRLSIL.